Shown below are 30 T cell receptor beta chains from a single sample sequenced in a study of shared clonotypes between healthy human individuals. Sequencing used immunoSEQ multiplex PCR; TCRdb keeps in-frame clones, though not all of them. Altogether about 92,000 clones are present, over 40% being singletons, with the ten largest covering more than 12%. Sequencing input: PBMCs. The source of these receptors is a woman aged 40 to 50 in good health. Some clones in this sample may be carry-over from other donors' samples.

In this sample, this clone turned up a few times. The chain employs TRBV30 and TRBJ2-7, with D possibly called TRBD1 or TRBD2 (6 bases each). V was cut by 0 bases and J by 0 bases, with 9 bases left in between. This CDR3 comprises 14 residues. CDR1 is GTSNPN, CDR2 SVGIG, per germline (reference sequence). CDR3 loop: CAWSVGGSSYEQYF. CDR3 coding DNA: TGTGCCTGGAGTGTAGGGGGGAGCTCCTACGAGCAGTACTTC.

Only a few counts were recorded for this clone. The rearrangement joins TRBV27 to TRBJ2-5; D unclear. The germline V gene encodes CDR1 MNHEY and CDR2 SMNVEV (reference sequence). This CDR3 contains 10 residues. Trimming took off 3 bases at V and 12 bases at J, with 8 bases between the two ends. CDR3 coding DNA: TGTGCCAGCAGTTTCTTTCTCAAGTACTTC. As protein: CASSFFLKYF.

J is TRBJ1-5 and V is TRBV30, with D uncertain. V was cut by 1 base and J by 6 bases, with 7 bases left in between. The germline V gene has CDR1 GTSNPN and CDR2 SVGIG (reference sequence). The CDR3 contains 12 residues. Here the CDR3 DNA reads TGTGCCTGGAGTGCCCTCAGTCAGCCCCAGCATTTT. Its translation: CAWSALSQPQHF.

A note on this clone: This likely reflects a read error, since a far larger clone is one base away. The chain employs TRBV30 and TRBJ1-2; D uncertain. CDR3 length equals 11 residues. Germline CDR1 reads GTSNPN; CDR2 reads SVGIG (reference sequence). Trimming removed 0 bases at V and 9 bases at J, with 8 bases between. The CDR3 bases are TGTGCCTGGAGTGTCTATAGCAGCTACACCTTC. Amino acids: CAWSVYSSYTF.

CDR3 nucleotide sequence: TGTGCCAGCACCCCTCCTTCCGGGTCACTCTACGAGCAGTACTTC. Encoded protein: CASTPPSGSLYEQYF. The chain links TRBV6-6 to TRBJ2-7, with unresolved D. Trimming removed 7 bases at V and 3 bases at J, with 19 bases between. The CDR3 length is 15 residues. In germline, CDR1 is MNHNY, CDR2 SVGAGI (reference sequence).

This clone was seen at least ten times. This chain uses TRBV5-1 with TRBJ2-1, with D perhaps TRBD1 or TRBD2 (5 bases each). The CDR3 length is 13 residues. Trimming took off 1 base at V and 9 bases at J, with 11 bases between the two ends. Germline V gene lookup returns CDR1 SGHRS and CDR2 YFSETQ. The CDR3 loop reads CASSLLWGREQFF. CDR3 nucleotides: TGCGCCAGCAGCTTGTTGTGGGGACGTGAGCAGTTCTTC.

Ten or more counts support this clone. The chain links TRBV7-2 to TRBJ1-5; D not resolved. This CDR3 is built from 12 residues. CDR1 is SGHTA and CDR2 is FQGNSA in the germline V gene. V dropped 2 bases and J dropped 5 bases, with 4 bases sitting between them. CDR3 loop: CASSLTDQPQHF. In DNA form, the CDR3 reads TGTGCCAGCAGCTTAACGGATCAGCCCCAGCATTTT. The whole variable domain, filled in from reference TRBV7-2 and TRBJ1-5, reads GAGVSQSPSNKVTEKGKDVELRCDPISGHTALYWYRQSLGQGLEFLIYFQGNSAPDKSGLPSDRFSAERTGGSVSTLTIQRTQQEDSAVYLCASSLTDQPQHFGDGTRLSIL.

The chain combines TRBV6-6 with TRBJ2-7, with a possible D match to TRBD1 (5 bases). The V and J ends lost 0 bases and 7 bases respectively, with 16 bases between them. The CDR3 runs to 15 residues. The V gene's germline CDR1 is MNHNY and CDR2 SVGAGI (reference sequence). The CDR3 region is CASSYSPDSPLEQYF. As DNA, the CDR3 is TGTGCCAGCAGTTACTCCCCCGACAGTCCCTTGGAGCAGTACTTC.

This rearrangement joins TRBV30 to TRBJ1-2, with a possible D match to TRBD1 (6 bases). Deletions cut 4 bases from V and 2 bases from J, with 11 bases between. Germline V gene sequence: CDR1 GTSNPN, CDR2 SVGIG (reference sequence). This CDR3 is 13 amino acids long. CDR3 protein: CAWTRGGNYGYTF. CDR3 coding DNA: TGTGCCTGGACCAGGGGAGGAAACTATGGCTACACCTTC.

The J gene is TRBJ1-5, the V gene TRBV2; no definite D call. V lost 6 bases to trimming and J lost 7 bases, with 13 bases between them. Germline V gives CDR1 SNHLY, CDR2 FYNNEI. This CDR3 is 13 amino acids long. CDR3 DNA: TGTGCCAGCAGGATCAGGTCCGGGCAGCCCCAGCATTTT. This encodes CASRIRSGQPQHF.

The table lists this clone with many counts. V is TRBV20-1 and J is TRBJ2-7; D not resolved. The CDR3 contains 11 residues. Germline V gives CDR1 DFQATT, CDR2 SNEGSKA (reference sequence). Trimming pared 3 bases from V and 3 bases from J, leaving 6 bases between. CDR3 coding DNA: TGCAGTGCTAGTGTCAACTACGAGCAGTACTTC. Protein: CSASVNYEQYF.

The chain recombines TRBV30 with TRBJ2-5; 13 nucleotides align to TRBD2. The CDR3 runs to 16 residues. The germline gives CDR1 GTSNPN, CDR2 SVGIG (reference sequence). Trimming cost V 1 base and J 2 bases; bases outside gene matches: 4. CDR3 in DNA: TGTGCCTGGAGTGCAGCGGGACTAGCGGGACAAGAGACCCAGTACTTC. This sequence encodes CAWSAAGLAGQETQYF.

This sequence joins TRBV7-2 and TRBJ1-3, with 7 bases fitting TRBD1. CDR1 SGHTA and CDR2 FQGNSA come from the germline V gene. V gave up 2 bases and J gave up 0 bases; unmatched junction bases: 7. The CDR3 contains 17 residues. The chain's CDR3 is CASSLRGGQNSGNTIYF. The CDR3 DNA reads as TGTGCCAGCAGCTTAAGAGGGGGACAGAACTCTGGAAACACCATATATTTT.

The CDR3 sequence: CASIRTSGSSSTQYF. Here the CDR3 DNA reads TGTGCCAGCATTCGGACTAGCGGGAGCTCTTCTACGCAGTATTTT. The chain uses TRBV2 and TRBJ2-3; 13 bases are a match to TRBD2. Germline V gene lookup returns CDR1 SNHLY and CDR2 FYNNEI. Trimming at V came to 7 bases and at J to 8 bases, leaving 9 bases not matched to a gene. The CDR3 totals 15 residues.

As to this clone: This could be a read error, since a much larger clone is one nucleotide away. The V and J genes are TRBV30 and TRBJ2-5, with TRBD2 as a possible D gene (5 bases). Germline CDR1 and CDR2: GTSNPN and SVGIG (reference sequence). The CDR3 length is 13 residues. CDR3 sequence reads: CAWSLVVGEAQYF. The CDR3 DNA sequence: TGTGCCTGGAGTCTGGTAGTGGGAGAGGCCCAGTACTTC.

The CDR3 spells CASSVGGILGDTQYF. CDR3 bases: TGTGCCAGCAGCGTAGGTGGGATCCTCGGAGATACGCAGTATTTT. The rearrangement joins TRBV9 to TRBJ2-3; D gene unclear. Trimming took off 0 bases at V and 5 bases at J, with 13 bases between the two ends. CDR3 length equals 15 residues. Germline V gene sequence: CDR1 SGDLS, CDR2 YYNGEE. Combining the CDR3 with reference TRBV9 and TRBJ2-3 gives the whole variable domain DSGVTQTPKHLITATGQRVTLRCSPRSGDLSVYWYQQSLDQGLQFLIQYYNGEERAKGNILERFSAQQFPDLHSELNLSSLELGDSALYFCASSVGGILGDTQYFGPGTRLTVL.

This clone was picked up many times. This chain links TRBV29-1 with TRBJ2-5, with 12 bases lining up with TRBD2. CDR1 and CDR2 from the germline V gene are SQVTM and ANQGSEA. This CDR3 region has 13 residues. The ends lost 7 bases at V and 4 bases at J; junction bases unmatched: 4. CDR3 loop: CSALGLAGETQYF. CDR3 DNA sequence: TGCAGCGCGCTGGGACTAGCGGGAGAGACCCAGTACTTC.

The rearrangement uses TRBV29-1 and TRBJ1-5, with TRBD1 matching over 9 bases. The CDR3 runs 15 residues. V shed 5 bases, J shed 2 bases, and the junction held 7 bases outside the gene matches. Germline loops: CDR1 SQVTM, CDR2 ANQGSEA. CDR3 coding DNA: TGCAGCGTTTCCGGGACAGGGTTTGGCAATCAGCCCCAGCATTTT. As protein: CSVSGTGFGNQPQHF.

The rearrangement joins TRBV15 to TRBJ2-5; 8 nucleotides agree with TRBD1. CDR1 and CDR2 from the germline V gene are LNHNV and YYDKDF (reference sequence). This CDR3 comprises 14 residues. With 1 base clipped from V and 5 bases from J, the junction kept 3 bases outside the gene matches. CDR3 in amino acids: CATSRGRTGETQYF. For the CDR3, the DNA is TGTGCCACCAGCAGAGGTAGGACAGGGGAGACCCAGTACTTC.

V gene TRBV7-2 combines with J gene TRBJ2-7; tentatively, D is TRBD2 (6 bases). There are 14 residues in the CDR3. CDR1 SGHTA and CDR2 FQGNSA come from the germline V gene. V was pared by 5 bases and J by 0 bases, with 11 bases between. CDR3 region: CASSRGGISYEQYF. CDR3 sequence (DNA): TGTGCCAGCAGCCGGGGCGGGATCTCCTACGAGCAGTACTTC.

This clone came up a few times. The CDR3 loop reads CASNLGDRFTGELFF. For the CDR3, the DNA is TGTGCCAGTAATTTGGGGGATCGGTTCACCGGGGAGCTGTTTTTT. This chain joins TRBV19 and TRBJ2-2; the D call may be TRBD1 or TRBD2 (5 bases each). V was shortened by 7 bases and J by 4 bases, with 16 bases between the two germline ends. The CDR3 length is 15 residues. The germline V gene encodes CDR1 LNHDA and CDR2 SQIVND (reference sequence).

This clone has only a few counts. The V and J genes are TRBV4-3 and TRBJ2-1; 7 bases are shared with TRBD1. CDR1 and CDR2 from the germline V gene are LGHNA and YSLEER. Trimming at V came to 0 bases and at J to 12 bases, leaving 5 bases not matched to a gene. CDR3 length: 13 amino acids. CDR3: CASSQDLTGWQFF. The CDR3 coding sequence is TGCGCCAGCAGCCAAGATTTGACAGGGTGGCAGTTCTTC.

At least ten counts were recorded for this clone. The chain employs TRBV5-1 and TRBJ2-3; 10 bases map to TRBD2. The germline gives CDR1 SGHRS, CDR2 YFSETQ. This CDR3 comprises 14 residues. J gave up 6 bases and V 0 bases, and 1 base lay outside the gene matches. As DNA, the CDR3 is TGCGCCAGCAGCTTGGTGACTAGCGGGGATACGCAGTATTTT. Its protein is CASSLVTSGDTQYF.

This clone was seen only a few times. V usage is TRBV7-6 and J usage is TRBJ2-7; no clear D gene. V lost 3 bases to trimming and J lost 0 bases, with 6 bases between them. The CDR3 covers 13 residues. Per the germline V gene, CDR1 is SGHVS and CDR2 is FNYEAQ. CDR3 DNA sequence: TGTGCCAGCAGCTTTGGCGGCTCCTACGAGCAGTACTTC. Its protein product is CASSFGGSYEQYF.

The table lists this clone with a count of one. The CDR3 sequence is CASSPRRGDEQYF. The CDR3 region has the DNA TGTGCCAGCAGCCCGCGAAGGGGCGACGAGCAGTACTTC. This rearrangement joins TRBV5-4 to TRBJ2-7, with D possibly matching TRBD1 (5 bases). V lost 4 bases and J lost 5, with 13 bases in between. CDR1 SGHNT and CDR2 YYREEE come from the germline V gene (reference sequence). The CDR3 spans 13 residues.

The V gene is TRBV6-1, the J gene TRBJ2-1; 10 bases align to TRBD2. Germline V lookup: CDR1 MNHNS, CDR2 SASEGT. V dropped 6 bases and J dropped 4; count of bases not matched to a gene: 6. The CDR3 is 15 residues long. The CDR3 sequence: CASSSALAGYNEQFF. The CDR3 coding sequence is TGTGCCAGCAGCTCCGCACTAGCGGGATACAATGAGCAGTTCTTC.

Points on this clone: A read error is the likely source, as a far larger clone sits one nucleotide away. Other DNA variants within this sample encode the same CDR3. This chain uses TRBV13 with TRBJ2-4, with D possibly TRBD1 on 5 matching bases. The CDR3 covers 14 residues. The germline V gene encodes CDR1 PRHDT and CDR2 FYEKMQ (reference sequence). CDR3 amino acids: CASSLFQGANIQYF. CDR3 DNA: TGTGCTAGCAGCTTATTTCAGGGCGCTAACATTCAGTACTTC. Using reference TRBV13 and TRBJ2-4 for the parts outside the CDR3, the full variable domain is AAGVIQSPRHLIKEKRETATLKCYPIPRHDTVYWYQQGPGQDPQFLISFYEKMQSDKGSIPDRFSAQQFSDYHSELNMSSLELGDSALYFCASSLFQGANIQYFGAGTRLSVL.

This clone was seen once. The chain carries TRBV6-6 and TRBJ2-1; unclear D gene. The CDR3 runs to 13 residues. The germline CDR1 and CDR2 sequences are MNHNY and SVGAGI (reference sequence). Trimming removed 2 bases at V and 2 bases at J, with 4 bases between. CDR3 protein: CASSYTAYNEQFF. Here the CDR3 DNA reads TGTGCCAGCAGTTACACAGCCTACAATGAGCAGTTCTTC.

This rearrangement joins TRBV7-8 to TRBJ2-7; D might be TRBD1 (5 bases). V was pared by 0 bases and J by 0 bases, with 6 bases between. Germline V gene lookup returns CDR1 SGHVS and CDR2 FQNEAQ. The CDR3 contains 14 residues. The CDR3 loop is CASSLARDSYEQYF. The CDR3 nucleotides read TGTGCCAGCAGCTTAGCCAGGGACTCCTACGAGCAGTACTTC.

This clone was observed a few times. The chain recombines TRBV10-3 with TRBJ1-1; a weak D match, TRBD1 (6 bases). V dropped 8 bases and J dropped 5 bases, with 12 bases sitting between them. This CDR3 spans 12 amino acids. The germline V gene has CDR1 ENHRY and CDR2 SYGVKD. CDR3 residues: CAISRGGTEAFF. The CDR3 nucleotides are TGTGCCATCTCCAGGGGAGGGACTGAAGCTTTCTTT.